The sample holds a few counts of the clone carrying this TCR beta chain. There are 16 residues in the CDR3. The ends were cut back, 0 bases at V and 5 bases at J, with 16 bases in the middle. CDR1 and CDR2 (germline): LGHNA, YSLEER. Sequencing used immunoSEQ multiplex PCR; TCRdb keeps in-frame clones, though not all of them. The sample comprises fewer than 150,000 clones, 75% to 95% of which are singletons, and over 2% rests with the top ten. This entry is derived from a study of control samples from healthy donors and cancer patients. The clonotype originates from a young man in good health. The specimen was blood. V usage is TRBV4-3 and J usage is TRBJ2-5, with D perhaps TRBD1 or TRBD2 (5 bases each). CDR3 sequence reads: CASSQDQGTPRETQYF. CDR3 DNA sequence: TGCGCCAGCAGCCAAGATCAAGGGACCCCGAGGGAGACCCAGTACTTC.